The rows below give T cell receptor beta chains drawn from one sample of a study of T cells in narcolepsy. The method was immunoSEQ multiplex PCR; TCRdb's version includes in-frame clones alone and lacks a portion of them. The sample holds fewer than 35,000 clones, around 80% seen once. The sequenced material came from CD45RA- memory CD4+ T cells from PBMCs. The source of these receptors is a human donor with narcolepsy. The CDR3 runs from the conserved cysteine through the conserved F or W.

V gene: TRBV18
J gene: TRBJ2-7
CDR3 protein: CASTLRAGTGIPYEQYF

V gene: TRBV5-4
J gene: TRBJ2-3
CDR3 protein: CASSRIAGGTTDTQYF

V gene: TRBV15
J gene: TRBJ2-5
CDR3 protein: CATSRGTTSGMRKTQYF

V gene: TRBV10-3
J gene: TRBJ1-1
CDR3 protein: CAIRGGTEASF

V gene: TRBV6-5
J gene: TRBJ2-7
CDR3 protein: CASSPQGGTYEQYF

V gene: TRBV20-1
J gene: TRBJ1-1
CDR3 protein: CSANQIEAFF

V gene: TRBV19
J gene: TRBJ1-5
CDR3 protein: CASSISRVDGNQPQHF

V gene: TRBV19
J gene: TRBJ2-7
CDR3 protein: CASSDRSGRMEGEQYF

V gene: TRBV5-1
J gene: TRBJ2-5
CDR3 protein: CASSSRTGSETQYF

V gene: TRBV7-8
J gene: TRBJ2-5
CDR3 protein: CASSPPRGYGETQYF

V gene: TRBV5-1
J gene: TRBJ2-2
CDR3 protein: CASSAASGLSGELFF

V gene: TRBV29-1
J gene: TRBJ1-1
CDR3 protein: CSVTTVNTEAFF

V gene: TRBV30
J gene: TRBJ1-2
CDR3 protein: CAWGGDSPSYGYTF

V gene: TRBV29-1
J gene: TRBJ1-2
CDR3 protein: CSAETGNYGYTF

V gene: TRBV18
J gene: TRBJ2-2
CDR3 protein: CASSPGTATGELFF

V gene: TRBV6-5
J gene: TRBJ2-7
CDR3 protein: CASSLGRDSSYEQYF

V gene: TRBV5-4
J gene: TRBJ1-2
CDR3 protein: CASSLGQSTRIYGYTF

V gene: TRBV10-2
J gene: TRBJ2-1
CDR3 protein: CAVGENEQFF

V gene: TRBV21-1
J gene: TRBJ2-7
CDR3 protein: CASSKALTPSSYEQYF

V gene: TRBV7-6
J gene: TRBJ2-1
CDR3 protein: CASSLIQGNEQFF

V gene: TRBV19
J gene: TRBJ2-2
CDR3 protein: CASSIIGTGDNTGELFF

V gene: TRBV5-4
J gene: TRBJ2-2
CDR3 protein: CASSLPPGQGGVGELFF

V gene: TRBV6-1
J gene: TRBJ1-2
CDR3 protein: CASSEQRGAGYGYTF

V gene: TRBV4-2
J gene: TRBJ1-3
CDR3 protein: CASSQELLNEVFGNTIYF

V gene: TRBV7-2
J gene: TRBJ1-5
CDR3 protein: CASSLATGLGQPQHF

V gene: TRBV5-4
J gene: TRBJ2-3
CDR3 protein: CASSNDRTDTQYF

V gene: TRBV7-6
J gene: -
CDR3 protein: CASSSSTGRVGTYEQYF

V gene: TRBV29-1
J gene: TRBJ2-3
CDR3 protein: CSVGGGGREDTQYF

V gene: TRBV28
J gene: TRBJ2-7
CDR3 protein: CASLGPYEQYF

V gene: TRBV4-2
J gene: TRBJ1-2
CDR3 protein: CASSPTGGNYGYTF

V gene: TRBV7-6
J gene: TRBJ1-5
CDR3 protein: CASSSDPGTDQPQHF

V gene: TRBV5-6
J gene: TRBJ1-2
CDR3 protein: CASRPMGVRYGYTF

V gene: TRBV2
J gene: TRBJ2-2
CDR3 protein: CASRETSGKIGELFF

V gene: TRBV9
J gene: TRBJ2-3
CDR3 protein: CASSVQWGGGDTQYF

V gene: TRBV19
J gene: TRBJ2-7
CDR3 protein: CASSIAGTDYEQYF

V gene: TRBV11-2
J gene: TRBJ1-4
CDR3 protein: CASSSSGRDEKLFF

V gene: TRBV19
J gene: TRBJ2-4
CDR3 protein: CASSTSLGTSGSGNIQYF

V gene: TRBV2
J gene: TRBJ1-2
CDR3 protein: CASNRGLNGYTF

V gene: TRBV6-5
J gene: TRBJ1-1
CDR3 protein: CASSELGGGTEAFF

V gene: TRBV2
J gene: TRBJ1-1
CDR3 protein: CASRGRGGNTEAFF

V gene: TRBV6-6
J gene: TRBJ1-1
CDR3 protein: CASSYLGDTEAFF

V gene: TRBV2
J gene: TRBJ2-7
CDR3 protein: CASSLGGVTYEQYF

V gene: TRBV7-9
J gene: TRBJ1-5
CDR3 protein: CASSFGTGGGGSNQPQHF

V gene: TRBV11-2
J gene: TRBJ2-3
CDR3 protein: CASSAGTGSADTQYF

V gene: TRBV9
J gene: TRBJ2-1
CDR3 protein: CASSGSGTSGDNEQFF

V gene: TRBV6-1
J gene: TRBJ2-7
CDR3 protein: CASREKGLEQYF

V gene: TRBV19
J gene: TRBJ1-5
CDR3 protein: CASTGQGRDQPQHF

V gene: TRBV7-3
J gene: TRBJ2-2
CDR3 protein: CASSRTNTGELFF

V gene: TRBV5-1
J gene: TRBJ2-3
CDR3 protein: CASSLRGLNTDTQYF

V gene: TRBV2
J gene: TRBJ1-1
CDR3 protein: CASSEVRQFNTEAFF

V gene: TRBV4-2
J gene: TRBJ1-2
CDR3 protein: CASSQPYGQGEGGYTF